What follows are 28 T cell receptor beta chains derived from one specimen sequenced in a study of T cells in Graves' hyperthyroidism and ophthalmopathy. RNA transcripts yielded amplified TCR beta CDR3 regions. A set of HTBI primers served as the primers for a first-round RT-PCR of the TCR CDR3. MiXCR, run by TCRdb on the multiplex PCR reads, gives a single entry per CDR3 protein. The table lists over 150,000 distinct CDR3 sequences, about a sixth of them singletons. The source material was blood. These receptors originate from a woman aged 50 to 65 with Graves' hyperthyroidism.

This clonotype was found a few times. V is TRBV19 and J is TRBJ1-2, with TRBD1 as a possible D gene (5 bases). Germline V gene data show CDR1 as LNHDA and CDR2 as SQIVND (reference sequence). The CDR3 spans 13 residues. The germline V and J ends were trimmed by 7 bases and 1 base, with 10 bases remaining between them. CDR3 protein: CASMGGSNYGYTF. In nucleotides, the CDR3 is TGTGCCAGTATGGGGGGGAGTAACTATGGCTACACCTTC.

The J gene is TRBJ2-1, the V gene TRBV5-6, with D maybe TRBD1 (5 bases). The CDR3 loop spans 16 amino acids. The germline V gene has CDR1 SGHDT and CDR2 YYEEEE. V was pared by 4 bases and J by 7 bases, with 21 bases between. CDR3 region: CASSIPGNFMVNEQFF. DNA for the CDR3: TGTGCCAGCAGCATCCCAGGGAATTTTATGGTAAATGAGCAGTTCTTC.

This clonotype was detected ten times or more. V usage is TRBV20-1 and J usage is TRBJ2-7; D is possibly TRBD1 (6 bases). The CDR3 extends over 15 amino acids. Germline CDR1 reads DFQATT; CDR2 reads SNEGSKA (reference sequence). Trimming shortened V by 6 bases and J by 1 base, and 19 bases separated the two germline ends. CDR3 sequence reads: CSASPTGDLSYEQYF. The CDR3 bases are TGCAGTGCCAGTCCGACAGGAGACCTATCCTACGAGCAGTACTTC.

The chain is built from TRBV19 and TRBJ2-2; 7 positions agree with TRBD2. In germline, CDR1 is LNHDA, CDR2 SQIVND (reference sequence). The CDR3 is 16 amino acids. J gave up 6 bases and V 6 bases, and 13 bases lay outside the gene matches. CDR3 nucleotides: TGTGCCAGTAGCAAGCGGGACTCCGCCCGCCCCGGGGAGCTGTTTTTT. Its protein product is CASSKRDSARPGELFF.

This clonotype was counted once. This sequence may be a read error, since a much larger clone differs from it by one base. The chain joins TRBV5-1 to TRBJ2-1, with D tentatively TRBD2 (6 bases). Looked up from germline, CDR1 is SGHRS and CDR2 is YFSETQ. V was clipped by 7 bases and J by 0 bases, with 17 bases between them. The length of the CDR3 is 16 residues. For the CDR3, the DNA is TGCGCCAGCGTACTCGCTAGCGAGAGCTCCTACAATGAGCAGTTCTTC. The encoded protein is CASVLASESSYNEQFF.

This chain connects TRBV19 to TRBJ2-1; 9 bases are a match to TRBD1. J lost 7 bases, V lost 4 bases, and 8 bases had no gene match. Germline V gene lookup returns CDR1 LNHDA and CDR2 SQIVND (reference sequence). This CDR3 has 15 residues. CDR3 in amino acids: CASSRGAGTGNEQFF. The CDR3 DNA is TGTGCCAGTAGTAGGGGGGCCGGGACAGGGAATGAGCAGTTCTTC.

The chain combines TRBV10-3 with TRBJ1-2; no clear D. This CDR3 has 16 amino acids. The germline CDR1 and CDR2 sequences are ENHRY and SYGVKD. The V end was cut by 10 bases, the J end by 0 bases, with 21 bases between. The CDR3 bases are TGTGCCACCACTCAGCCAAAAACAGAGACTAACTATGGCTACACCTTC. Protein: CATTQPKTETNYGYTF.

The V gene is TRBV9, the J gene TRBJ1-2; 8 bases fit TRBD1. The germline V gene has CDR1 SGDLS and CDR2 YYNGEE. With V trimmed by 0 bases and J by 6 bases, 7 bases remained unmatched. The CDR3 runs 15 residues. The CDR3 loop is CASSVDLTGVDGYTF. In DNA, the CDR3 is TGTGCCAGCAGCGTAGATCTGACAGGGGTGGATGGCTACACCTTC. The full variable domain, its missing parts supplied by reference TRBV9 and TRBJ1-2, is DSGVTQTPKHLITATGQRVTLRCSPRSGDLSVYWYQQSLDQGLQFLIQYYNGEERAKGNILERFSAQQFPDLHSELNLSSLELGDSALYFCASSVDLTGVDGYTFGSGTRLTVV.

J is TRBJ1-2 and V is TRBV11-3; D is perhaps TRBD1 (6 bases). Germline values: CDR1 SGHNT, CDR2 YENEEA. The V end was cut by 5 bases, the J end by 6 bases, with 13 bases between. The CDR3 is 13 residues long. CDR3 protein: CASSTSYRDGYTF. The DNA for the CDR3 is TGTGCCAGCAGCACCAGTTACAGGGATGGCTACACCTTC.

V gene TRBV20-1 combines with J gene TRBJ1-3; D perhaps matches TRBD1 (5 bases). The CDR3 extends over 13 amino acids. V gave up 4 bases and J gave up 4 bases, with 11 bases separating them. From germline, CDR1 is DFQATT and CDR2 SNEGSKA (reference sequence). This CDR3 is CSAKEGPGNTIYF. The CDR3 nucleotides read TGCAGTGCTAAGGAGGGACCGGGAAACACCATATATTTT.

Remarks on this clonotype: At one end, the junction sequence differs from germline, possibly due to a read error. The rearrangement links TRBV3-1 to TRBJ2-5, with TRBD2 matching over 8 bases. Germline CDR1 and CDR2: LGHDT and YNNKEL (reference sequence). There are 17 residues in the CDR3. This chain's CDR3 is CAGSPKVLAETQETQYF. CDR3 sequence (DNA): TGTGCCGGCAGCCCTAAAGTACTAGCGGAGACACAAGAGACCCAGTACTTC.

The V call is TRBV18, the J call TRBJ2-5; 10 bases are shared with TRBD2. The germline CDR1 and CDR2 sequences are KGHSH and LQKENI. The CDR3 length is 16 residues. V lost 3 bases, J lost 2 bases, and 6 bases stayed unmatched. The CDR3: CASSPDSGRTQETQYF. For the CDR3, the DNA is TGTGCCAGCTCACCGGATAGCGGGAGGACTCAAGAGACCCAGTACTTC.

This clonotype was counted between two and nine times. Here the CDR3 DNA reads TGTGCCTGGAACCCGACAGCGTCCAATTCACCCCTCCACTTT. This sequence encodes CAWNPTASNSPLHF. The chain couples TRBV30 to TRBJ1-6; possibly TRBD1 for D (5 bases). V lost 4 bases and J 7 bases, leaving 14 bases between the germline ends. The CDR3 runs 14 residues. Per the germline V gene, CDR1 is GTSNPN and CDR2 is SVGIG (reference sequence).

This clonotype was seen a handful of times. The CDR3 region has the DNA TGTGCCAGCAGCCCCGGGGTCACACACATCTATGGCTACACCTTC. Translation gives CASSPGVTHIYGYTF. This chain uses TRBV11-2 with TRBJ1-2; D call uncertain. Germline V gene lookup returns CDR1 SGHAT and CDR2 FQNNGV. V lost 5 bases and J 4 bases, leaving 17 bases between the germline ends. This CDR3 contains 15 residues.

This clonotype was found many times. The CDR3 nucleotides are TGTGCCAGCAGCTTAGGACTAGCGAGATACGAGCAGTACTTC. Translating gives CASSLGLARYEQYF. The rearrangement links TRBV7-8 to TRBJ2-7; 8 bases fit TRBD2. There are 14 residues in the CDR3. V lost 1 base and J lost 4; bases outside the gene matches: 3. Germline V lookup: CDR1 SGHVS, CDR2 FQNEAQ.

The gene calls are TRBV29-1 and TRBJ1-2; D gene ambiguous. From germline, CDR1 is SQVTM and CDR2 ANQGSEA. This CDR3 spans 13 amino acids. V lost 7 bases and J 6 bases, leaving 18 bases between the germline ends. The CDR3 nucleotides are TGCAGCGCCTCGGGTGGAGGGAGAAATGGCTACACCTTC. Amino acid sequence: CSASGGGRNGYTF.

This clonotype was counted many times. The chain recombines TRBV11-2 with TRBJ2-3; D is unresolved. Germline CDR1 reads SGHAT; CDR2 reads FQNNGV. V was trimmed by 0 bases and J by 8 bases, leaving 18 bases between them. The CDR3 is made up of 16 amino acids. The CDR3 spells CASSLEVHSTLPTQYF. The CDR3 DNA reads TGTGCCAGCAGCTTAGAGGTCCATTCCACTCTGCCTACGCAGTATTTT.

The J gene is TRBJ2-7, the V gene TRBV5-5, with D possibly being TRBD1 (5 bases). Germline CDR1 reads SGHKS; CDR2 reads YYEKEE (reference sequence). V dropped 0 bases and J dropped 5 bases, with 12 bases sitting between them. The CDR3 has 14 amino acids. Here the CDR3 reads CASSLVPGIDEQYF. CDR3 DNA: TGTGCCAGCAGCTTGGTCCCAGGGATCGACGAGCAGTACTTC.

This clonotype was seen many times. This chain links TRBV6-1 with TRBJ2-7; 11 bases align to TRBD1. Germline CDR1 is MNHNS and CDR2 is SASEGT. CDR3 length equals 14 residues. The J segment lost 5 bases and the V segment lost 6 bases, leaving 6 bases of the junction unmatched. The CDR3 loop is CASSPGQGAHEQYF. In DNA, the CDR3 is TGTGCCAGCAGCCCCGGACAGGGGGCTCACGAGCAGTACTTC.

This clonotype was counted many times. This rearrangement joins TRBV20-1 to TRBJ1-1, with unresolved D. V was clipped by 7 bases and J by 1 base, with 10 bases between them. Germline loops: CDR1 DFQATT, CDR2 SNEGSKA (reference sequence). The CDR3 covers 12 residues. The CDR3 spells CSVSHPNTEAFF. For the CDR3, the DNA is TGCAGTGTGTCACACCCGAACACTGAAGCTTTCTTT.

V usage is TRBV28 and J usage is TRBJ1-5; 11 nucleotides match TRBD1. Germline CDR1 is MDHEN and CDR2 is SYDVKM. Unmatched junction bases numbered 11, after V lost 6 bases and J lost 7 bases. The length of the CDR3 is 16 residues. Written as DNA, the CDR3 is TGTGCCAGCAGCTTCAGGGACAGGGGGGTTTGGCAGCCCCAGCATTTT. It translates to CASSFRDRGVWQPQHF.

Ten or more counts support this clonotype. The chain has TRBV30 and TRBJ1-1; 7 bases match TRBD1. CDR1 is GTSNPN and CDR2 is SVGIG in the germline V gene (reference sequence). CDR3 length: 14 residues. The V segment lost 1 base and the J segment 7 bases; nucleotides outside the gene matches: 9. Here the CDR3 reads CAWSAGFGTDEAFF. In DNA, the CDR3 is TGTGCCTGGAGTGCCGGTTTTGGGACAGATGAAGCTTTCTTT.

This clonotype was picked up many times. The chain combines TRBV2 with TRBJ1-4; D not resolved. Germline V CDR1 and CDR2: SNHLY, FYNNEI. The CDR3 is 14 amino acids. Trimming took off 2 bases at V and 8 bases at J, with 12 bases between the two ends. In DNA form, the CDR3 reads TGTGCCAGCAGTGAATTGGGGTCTAGCGAAAAACTGTTTTTT. Translation: CASSELGSSEKLFF. Based on the CDR3 plus reference TRBV2 and TRBJ1-4, the full variable domain is EPEVTQTPSHQVTQMGQEVILRCVPISNHLYFYWYRQILGQKVEFLVSFYNNEISEKSEIFDDQFSVERPDGSNFTLKIRSTKLEDSAMYFCASSELGSSEKLFFGSGTQLSVL.

This clonotype was seen a handful of times. Here the CDR3 reads CASSQLTGSSNQPQHF. CDR3 bases: TGCGCCAGCAGCCAGTTGACAGGTTCCAGCAATCAGCCCCAGCATTTT. The J gene is TRBJ1-5, the V gene TRBV4-1; a possible D gene is TRBD1 (6 bases). Germline CDR1 reads MGHRA; CDR2 reads YSYEKL. CDR3 length: 16 amino acids. Trimming removed 3 bases from V and 1 base from J, with 13 bases in between.

This clonotype occurred a few times. This sequence joins TRBV27 and TRBJ1-2; 9 bases fit TRBD1. V was pared by 5 bases and J by 5 bases, with 9 bases of the junction left unmatched. Germline V gene lookup returns CDR1 MNHEY and CDR2 SMNVEV (reference sequence). The CDR3 is made up of 15 amino acids. CDR3 sequence reads: CASSLSGTGRYGYTF. In nucleotides, the CDR3 is TGTGCCAGCAGTCTCTCCGGGACAGGGAGGTATGGCTACACCTTC.

CDR3 sequence reads: CASSPLGQTSSGNTIYF. The CDR3 DNA sequence: TGTGCCAGCAGCCCTTTGGGACAGACAAGCTCTGGAAACACCATATATTTT. The chain uses TRBV7-2 and TRBJ1-3; 7 bases map to TRBD1. V lost 5 bases, J lost 0 bases, and 10 bases stayed unmatched. Germline V gene data show CDR1 as SGHTA and CDR2 as FQGNSA. There are 17 residues in the CDR3. Together with reference TRBV7-2 and TRBJ1-3, the CDR3 gives the full variable domain: GAGVSQSPSNKVTEKGKDVELRCDPISGHTALYWYRQSLGQGLEFLIYFQGNSAPDKSGLPSDRFSAERTGGSVSTLTIQRTQQEDSAVYLCASSPLGQTSSGNTIYFGEGSWLTVV.

This clonotype has a count of ten or more. This chain uses TRBV12-3 or TRBV12-4 with TRBJ2-5; D remains ambiguous. This CDR3 has 15 amino acids. V was trimmed by 2 bases and J by 1 base, leaving 11 bases between them. CDR3 in DNA: TGTGCCAGCAGTTTAAGGCAGACCTCCCAAGAGACCCAGTACTTC. Translating gives CASSLRQTSQETQYF.

This clonotype has at least ten counts. The chain has TRBV27 and TRBJ1-6; possible D gene TRBD1, 5 bases. The CDR3 has 14 residues. CDR1 and CDR2 (germline): MNHEY, SMNVEV (reference sequence). The V end was cut by 2 bases, the J end by 5 bases, with 7 bases between. CDR3 nucleotides: TGTGCCAGCAGTTTAGGCAGGGATAATTCACCCCTCCACTTT. The encoded protein is CASSLGRDNSPLHF.